This T cell receptor (beta chain) emerged from a study of technical replicates of blood from a handful of donors. Repertoires were generated with immunoSEQ multiplex PCR, while TCRdb's copy carries only in-frame clones and drops some. Of about 83,000 clones listed, roughly 96% were seen once; the top ten hold about 0.31%. The clonotype was recovered from a human donor in good health. Material: T cells isolated from PBMCs.

CDR3 in amino acids: CATSRDRGASTDTQYF. The CDR3 bases are TGTGCCACCAGCAGAGATCGGGGGGCCTCCACAGATACGCAGTATTTT. The chain carries TRBV15 and TRBJ2-3; a possible D gene is TRBD2 (7 bases). This CDR3 region has 16 residues. Germline CDR1 is LNHNV and CDR2 is YYDKDF (reference sequence). The V and J ends lost 0 bases and 2 bases respectively, with 12 bases between them. Looking up the rest from reference TRBV15 and TRBJ2-3 gives the full variable domain: DAMVIQNPRYQVTQFGKPVTLSCSQTLNHNVMYWYQQKSSQAPKLLFHYYDKDFNNEADTPDNFQSRRPNTSFCFLDIRSPGLGDTAMYLCATSRDRGASTDTQYFGPGTRLTVL.